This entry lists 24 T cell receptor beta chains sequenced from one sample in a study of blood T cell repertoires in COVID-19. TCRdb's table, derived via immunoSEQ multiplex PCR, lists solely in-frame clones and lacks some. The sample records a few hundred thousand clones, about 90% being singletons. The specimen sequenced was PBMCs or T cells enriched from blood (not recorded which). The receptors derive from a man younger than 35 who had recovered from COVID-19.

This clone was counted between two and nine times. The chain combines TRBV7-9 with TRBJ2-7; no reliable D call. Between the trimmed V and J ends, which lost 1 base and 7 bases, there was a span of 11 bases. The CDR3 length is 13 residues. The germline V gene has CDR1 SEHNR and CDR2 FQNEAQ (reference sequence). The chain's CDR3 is CASSLGAGNEQYF. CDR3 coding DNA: TGTGCCAGCAGCTTAGGCGCAGGTAATGAGCAGTACTTC. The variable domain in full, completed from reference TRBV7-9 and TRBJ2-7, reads DTGVSQNPRHKITKRGQNVTFRCDPISEHNRLYWYRQTLGQGPEFLTYFQNEAQLEKSRLLSDRFSAERPKGSFSTLEIQRTEQGDSAMYLCASSLGAGNEQYFGPGTRLTVT.

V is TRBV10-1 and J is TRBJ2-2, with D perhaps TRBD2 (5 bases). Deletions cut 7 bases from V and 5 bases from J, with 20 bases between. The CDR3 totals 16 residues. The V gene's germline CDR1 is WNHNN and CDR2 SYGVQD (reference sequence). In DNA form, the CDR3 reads TGCGCCAGCATACGGGGAAAGCCGTGTTTTACCGGGGAGCTGTTTTTT. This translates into CASIRGKPCFTGELFF.

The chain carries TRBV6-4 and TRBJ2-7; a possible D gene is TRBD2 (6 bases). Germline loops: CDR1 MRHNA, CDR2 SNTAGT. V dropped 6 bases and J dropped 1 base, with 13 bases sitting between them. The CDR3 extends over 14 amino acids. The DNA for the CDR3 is TGTGCCAGCAGAGCTACTAGCCGATCCTACGAGCAGTACTTC. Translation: CASRATSRSYEQYF.

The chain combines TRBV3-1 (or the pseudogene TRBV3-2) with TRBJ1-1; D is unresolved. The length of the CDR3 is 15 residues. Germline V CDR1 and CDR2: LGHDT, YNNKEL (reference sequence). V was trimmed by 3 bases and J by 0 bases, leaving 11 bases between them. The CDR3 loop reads CASSHSDRMNTEAFF. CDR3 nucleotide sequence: TGTGCCAGCAGCCACAGCGACCGAATGAACACTGAAGCTTTCTTT.

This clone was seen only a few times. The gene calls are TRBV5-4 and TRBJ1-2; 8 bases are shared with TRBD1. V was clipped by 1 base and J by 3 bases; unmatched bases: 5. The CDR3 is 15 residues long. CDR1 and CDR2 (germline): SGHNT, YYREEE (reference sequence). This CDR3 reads CASSLSGGADYGYTF. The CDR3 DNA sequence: TGTGCCAGCAGCTTGTCAGGGGGCGCGGACTATGGCTACACCTTC.

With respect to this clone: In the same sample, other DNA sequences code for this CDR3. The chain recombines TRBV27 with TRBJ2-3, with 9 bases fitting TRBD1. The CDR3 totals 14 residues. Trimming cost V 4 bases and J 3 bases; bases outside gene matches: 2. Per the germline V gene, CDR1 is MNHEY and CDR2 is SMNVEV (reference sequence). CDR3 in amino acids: CASSWDRVTDTQYF. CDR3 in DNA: TGTGCCAGCAGTTGGGACAGGGTGACAGATACGCAGTATTTT.

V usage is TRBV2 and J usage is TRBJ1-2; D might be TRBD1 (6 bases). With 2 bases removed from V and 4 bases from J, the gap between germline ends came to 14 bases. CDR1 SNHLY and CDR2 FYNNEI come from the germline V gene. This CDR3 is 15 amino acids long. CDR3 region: CASSETGPLGYGYTF. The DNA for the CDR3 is TGTGCCAGCAGTGAAACAGGGCCCCTAGGCTATGGCTACACCTTC.

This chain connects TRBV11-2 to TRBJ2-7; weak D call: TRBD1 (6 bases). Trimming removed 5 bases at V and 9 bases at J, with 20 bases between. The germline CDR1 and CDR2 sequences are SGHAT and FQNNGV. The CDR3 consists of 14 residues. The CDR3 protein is CASSPTDRPTMQYF. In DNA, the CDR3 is TGTGCCAGCAGCCCTACGGACAGACCTACGATGCAGTACTTC.

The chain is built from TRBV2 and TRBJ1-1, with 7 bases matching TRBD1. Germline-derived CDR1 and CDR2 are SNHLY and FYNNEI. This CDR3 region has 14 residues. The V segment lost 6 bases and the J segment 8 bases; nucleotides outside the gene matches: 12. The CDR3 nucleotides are TGTGCCAGCAGGGAAAATACAGGGGTTCGAGAAGCTTTCTTT. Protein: CASRENTGVREAFF.

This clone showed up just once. CDR3 DNA sequence: TGCGCCAGCAGCACTTCAGGGGTTAATGAAAAACTGTTTTTT. Translation gives CASSTSGVNEKLFF. This chain joins TRBV5-1 and TRBJ1-4; a weak D match, TRBD1 (6 bases). Germline assignment: CDR1 SGHRS and CDR2 YFSETQ. V was trimmed by 4 bases and J by 4 bases, leaving 11 bases between them. This CDR3 has 14 residues.

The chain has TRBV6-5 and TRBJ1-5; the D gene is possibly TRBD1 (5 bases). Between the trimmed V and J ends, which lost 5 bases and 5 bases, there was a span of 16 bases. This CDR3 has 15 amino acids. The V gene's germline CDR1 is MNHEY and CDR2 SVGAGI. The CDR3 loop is CASSPRGGVDQPQHF. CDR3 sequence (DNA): TGTGCCAGCAGTCCCCGGGGGGGTGTGGATCAGCCCCAGCATTTT.

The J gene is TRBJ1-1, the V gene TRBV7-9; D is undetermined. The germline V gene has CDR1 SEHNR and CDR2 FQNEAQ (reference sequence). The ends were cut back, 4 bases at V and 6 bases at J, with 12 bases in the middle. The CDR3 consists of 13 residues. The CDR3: CASSSQNGAEAFF. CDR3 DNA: TGTGCCAGCAGCTCCCAAAATGGAGCTGAAGCTTTCTTT.

CDR3 sequence: CASSQWTGVSNQPQHF. DNA of the CDR3: TGTGCCAGCAGCCAATGGACAGGAGTGAGCAATCAGCCCCAGCATTTT. V and J are TRBV3-1 (or the pseudogene TRBV3-2) and TRBJ1-5; 7 nucleotides match TRBD1. Germline values: CDR1 LGHDT, CDR2 YNNKEL (reference sequence). V was pared by 2 bases and J by 1 base, with 5 bases of the junction left unmatched. The CDR3 runs 16 residues.

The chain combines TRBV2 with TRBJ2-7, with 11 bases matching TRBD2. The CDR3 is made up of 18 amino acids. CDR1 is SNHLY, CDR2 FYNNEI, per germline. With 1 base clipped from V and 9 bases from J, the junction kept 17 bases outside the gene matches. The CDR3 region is CASSEGRTLAGGSRGQYF. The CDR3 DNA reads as TGTGCCAGCAGTGAAGGGCGGACTCTAGCGGGAGGATCTCGCGGGCAGTACTTC.

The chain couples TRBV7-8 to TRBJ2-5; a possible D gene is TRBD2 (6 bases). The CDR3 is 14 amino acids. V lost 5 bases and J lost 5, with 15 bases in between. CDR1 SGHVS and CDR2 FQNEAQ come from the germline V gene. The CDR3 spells CASSKLAGRETQYF. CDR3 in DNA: TGTGCCAGCAGCAAACTAGCAGGGCGGGAGACCCAGTACTTC.

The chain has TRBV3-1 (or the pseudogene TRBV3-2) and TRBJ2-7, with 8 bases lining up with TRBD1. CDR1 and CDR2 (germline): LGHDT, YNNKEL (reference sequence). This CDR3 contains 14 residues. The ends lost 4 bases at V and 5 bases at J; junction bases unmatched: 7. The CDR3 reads CASSPRQGSHEQYF. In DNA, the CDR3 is TGTGCCAGCAGCCCCCGACAGGGGTCCCACGAGCAGTACTTC.

The CDR3 sequence is CASSLAAGGPPEQYF. The CDR3 bases are TGCGCCAGCAGCTTGGCAGCGGGAGGGCCTCCCGAGCAGTACTTC. The J gene is TRBJ2-7, the V gene TRBV5-1; TRBD2 matches 10 bases. This CDR3 is built from 15 residues. V was pared by 0 bases and J by 6 bases, with 6 bases of the junction left unmatched. CDR1 SGHRS and CDR2 YFSETQ come from the germline V gene.

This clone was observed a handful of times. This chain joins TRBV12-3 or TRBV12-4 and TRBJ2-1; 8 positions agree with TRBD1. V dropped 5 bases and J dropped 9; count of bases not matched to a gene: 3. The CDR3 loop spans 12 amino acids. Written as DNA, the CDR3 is TGTGCCAGCAGTAGACAGGGGTTTGAGCAGTTCTTC. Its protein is CASSRQGFEQFF.

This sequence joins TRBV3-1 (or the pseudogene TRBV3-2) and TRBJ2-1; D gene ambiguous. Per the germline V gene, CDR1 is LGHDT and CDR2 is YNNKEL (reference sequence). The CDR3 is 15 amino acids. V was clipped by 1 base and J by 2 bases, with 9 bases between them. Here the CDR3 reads CASSQGTVTYNEQFF. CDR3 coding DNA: TGTGCCAGCAGCCAAGGAACAGTGACCTACAATGAGCAGTTCTTC.

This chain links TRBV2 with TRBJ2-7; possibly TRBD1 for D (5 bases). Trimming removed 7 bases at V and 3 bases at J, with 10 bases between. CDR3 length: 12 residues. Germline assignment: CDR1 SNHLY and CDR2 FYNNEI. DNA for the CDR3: TGTGCCAGCACATCCGACAGCTACGAGCAGTACTTC. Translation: CASTSDSYEQYF. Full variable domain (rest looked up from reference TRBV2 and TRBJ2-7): EPEVTQTPSHQVTQMGQEVILRCVPISNHLYFYWYRQILGQKVEFLVSFYNNEISEKSEIFDDQFSVERPDGSNFTLKIRSTKLEDSAMYFCASTSDSYEQYFGPGTRLTVT.

For the CDR3, the DNA is TGTGCCACCAGCACGGGGACAGAACGGAATAATTCACCCCTCCACTTT. It specifies CATSTGTERNNSPLHF. This chain links TRBV24-1 with TRBJ1-6; 7 positions match TRBD1. V trimming: 7 bases; J trimming: 5 bases; junction bases outside the gene matches: 10. Germline V lookup: CDR1 KGHDR, CDR2 SFDVKD. CDR3 length: 16 amino acids.

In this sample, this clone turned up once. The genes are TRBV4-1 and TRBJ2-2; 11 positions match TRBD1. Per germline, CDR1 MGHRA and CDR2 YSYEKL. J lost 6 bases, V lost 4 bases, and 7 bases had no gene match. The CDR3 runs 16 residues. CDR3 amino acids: CASSRPGQGASGELFF. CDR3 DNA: TGCGCCAGCAGCCGACCCGGACAGGGGGCGTCCGGGGAGCTGTTTTTT.

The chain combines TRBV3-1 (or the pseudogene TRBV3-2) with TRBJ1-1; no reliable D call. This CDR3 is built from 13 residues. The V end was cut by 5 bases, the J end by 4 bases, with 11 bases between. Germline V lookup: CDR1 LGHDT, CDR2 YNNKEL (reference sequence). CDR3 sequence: CASSTAAVTEAFF. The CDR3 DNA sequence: TGTGCCAGCAGCACCGCGGCGGTCACTGAAGCTTTCTTT.

The DNA of the CDR3 is TGCAGCGTTGGCCGGGGGAAAGGCTCCTACGAGCAGTACTTC. Amino acid sequence: CSVGRGKGSYEQYF. The chain uses TRBV29-1 and TRBJ2-7; D perhaps matches TRBD2 (6 bases). This CDR3 region has 14 residues. CDR1 SQVTM and CDR2 ANQGSEA come from the germline V gene. V gave up 4 bases and J gave up 0 bases, with 13 bases separating them.